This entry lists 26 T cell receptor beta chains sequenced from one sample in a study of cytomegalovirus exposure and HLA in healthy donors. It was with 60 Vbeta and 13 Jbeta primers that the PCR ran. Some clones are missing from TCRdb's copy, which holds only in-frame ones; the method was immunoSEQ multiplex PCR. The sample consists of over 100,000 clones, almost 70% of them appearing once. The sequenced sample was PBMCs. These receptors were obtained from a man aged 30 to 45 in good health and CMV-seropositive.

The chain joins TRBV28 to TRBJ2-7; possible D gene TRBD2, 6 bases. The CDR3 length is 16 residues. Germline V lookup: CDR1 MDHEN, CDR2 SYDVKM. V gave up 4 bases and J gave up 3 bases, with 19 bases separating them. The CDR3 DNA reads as TGTGCCAGCAGTTCCACGGGAGAGGAGCAGCGCTACGAGCAGTACGTC. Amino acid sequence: CASSSTGEEQRYEQYV.

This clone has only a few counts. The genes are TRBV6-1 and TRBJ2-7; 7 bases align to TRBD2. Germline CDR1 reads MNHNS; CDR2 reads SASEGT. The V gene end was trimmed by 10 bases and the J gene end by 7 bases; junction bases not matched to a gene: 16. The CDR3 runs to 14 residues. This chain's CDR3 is CATLPRDYLGEQYF. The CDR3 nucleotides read TGTGCCACCCTTCCCCGGGACTACCTCGGGGAGCAGTACTTC.

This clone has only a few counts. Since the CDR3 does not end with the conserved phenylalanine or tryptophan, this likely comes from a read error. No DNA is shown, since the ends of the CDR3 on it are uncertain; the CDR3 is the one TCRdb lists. The CDR3 sequence: CSARDPPWGLL. This chain uses TRBV20-1 with TRBJ1-1. In germline, CDR1 is DFQATT, CDR2 SNEGSKA (reference sequence). Ends included, the CDR3 has 11 residues.

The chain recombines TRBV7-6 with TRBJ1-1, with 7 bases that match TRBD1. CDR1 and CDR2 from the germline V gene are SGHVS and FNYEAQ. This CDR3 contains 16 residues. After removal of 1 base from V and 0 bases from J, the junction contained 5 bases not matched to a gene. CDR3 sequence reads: CASSLGSGQLNTEAFF. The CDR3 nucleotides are TGTGCCAGCAGCTTAGGATCGGGACAGTTGAACACTGAAGCTTTCTTT.

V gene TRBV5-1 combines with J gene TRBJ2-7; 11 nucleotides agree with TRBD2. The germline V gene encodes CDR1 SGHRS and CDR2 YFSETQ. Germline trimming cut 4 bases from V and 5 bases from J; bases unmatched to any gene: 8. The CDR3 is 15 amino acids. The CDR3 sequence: CASSGTSGKGNEQYV. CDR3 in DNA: TGCGCCAGCAGCGGGACTAGCGGAAAGGGGAACGAGCAGTACGTC.

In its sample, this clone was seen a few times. The CDR3 spells CASSPGTTSDYGYTF. Here the CDR3 DNA reads TGTGCCAGCAGTCCCGGGACAACTTCCGACTATGGCTACACCTTC. The chain joins TRBV27 to TRBJ1-2, with TRBD1 as a possible D gene (6 bases). This CDR3 has 15 residues. The V gene lost 5 bases and the J gene lost 3 bases, with 16 bases spanning the gap. Looked up from germline, CDR1 is MNHEY and CDR2 is SMNVEV (reference sequence).

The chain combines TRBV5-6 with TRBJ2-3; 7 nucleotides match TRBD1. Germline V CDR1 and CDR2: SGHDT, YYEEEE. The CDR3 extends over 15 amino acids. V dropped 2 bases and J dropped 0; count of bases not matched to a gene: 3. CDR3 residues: CASSFDRDSTDTQYF. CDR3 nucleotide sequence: TGTGCCAGCAGCTTCGACAGGGATAGCACAGATACGCAGTATTTT.

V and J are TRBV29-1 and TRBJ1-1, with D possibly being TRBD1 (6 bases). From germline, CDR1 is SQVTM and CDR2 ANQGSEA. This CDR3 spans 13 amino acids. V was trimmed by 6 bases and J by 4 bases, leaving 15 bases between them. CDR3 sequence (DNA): TGCAGCGTCATACAGGGTCGTAGCACTGAAGCTTTCTTT. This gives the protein CSVIQGRSTEAFF. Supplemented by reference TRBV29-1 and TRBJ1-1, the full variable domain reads SAVISQKPSRDICQRGTSLTIQCQVDSQVTMMFWYRQQPGQSLTLIATANQGSEATYESGFVIDKFPISRPNLTFSTLTVSNMSPEDSSIYLCSVIQGRSTEAFFGQGTRLTVV.

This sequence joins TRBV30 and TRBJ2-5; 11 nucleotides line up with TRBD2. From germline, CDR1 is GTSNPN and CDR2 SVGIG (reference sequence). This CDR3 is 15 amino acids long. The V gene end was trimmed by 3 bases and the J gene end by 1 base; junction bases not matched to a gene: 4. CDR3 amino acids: CAWSPGTSGQETQYF. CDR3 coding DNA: TGTGCCTGGAGCCCCGGGACTAGCGGCCAAGAGACCCAGTACTTC.

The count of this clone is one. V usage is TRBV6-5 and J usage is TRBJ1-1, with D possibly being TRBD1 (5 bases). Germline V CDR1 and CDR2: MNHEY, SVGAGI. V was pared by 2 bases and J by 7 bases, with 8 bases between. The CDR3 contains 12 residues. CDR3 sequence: CASSYPGLEAFF. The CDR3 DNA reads TGTGCCAGCAGTTACCCGGGACTTGAAGCTTTCTTT.

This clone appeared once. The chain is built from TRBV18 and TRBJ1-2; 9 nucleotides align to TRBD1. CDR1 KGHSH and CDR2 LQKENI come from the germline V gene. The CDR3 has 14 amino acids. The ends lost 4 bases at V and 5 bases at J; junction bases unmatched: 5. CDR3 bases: TGTGCCAGCTCACGGGACAGGGTCCTTTATGGCTACACCTTC. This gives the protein CASSRDRVLYGYTF.

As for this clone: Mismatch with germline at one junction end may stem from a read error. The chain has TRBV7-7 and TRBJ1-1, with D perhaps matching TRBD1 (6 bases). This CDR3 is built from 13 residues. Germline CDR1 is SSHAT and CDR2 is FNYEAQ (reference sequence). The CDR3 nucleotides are TGTGCTAGCAGCTTAGGGGCAGGGGCTGAAGCTTTCTTT. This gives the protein CASSLGAGAEAFF. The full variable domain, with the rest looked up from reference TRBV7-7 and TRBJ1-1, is GAGVSQSPRYKVTKRGQDVTLRCDPISSHATLYWYQQALGQGPEFLTYFNYEAQPDKSGLPSDRFSAERPEGSISTLTIQRTEQRDSAMYRCASSLGAGAEAFFGQGTRLTVV.

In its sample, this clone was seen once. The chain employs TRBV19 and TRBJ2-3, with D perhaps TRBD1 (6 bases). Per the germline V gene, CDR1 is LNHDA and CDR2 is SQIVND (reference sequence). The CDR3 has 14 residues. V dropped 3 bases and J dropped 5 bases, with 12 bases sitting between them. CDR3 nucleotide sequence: TGTGCCAGTAGTATCCAGGGGATCGGAGATACGCAGTATTTT. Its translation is CASSIQGIGDTQYF.

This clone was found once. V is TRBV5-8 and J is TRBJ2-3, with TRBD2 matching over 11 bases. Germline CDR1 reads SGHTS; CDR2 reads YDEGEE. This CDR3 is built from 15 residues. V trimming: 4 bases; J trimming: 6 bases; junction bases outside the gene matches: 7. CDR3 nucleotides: TGTGCCAGCAGCATTAGCGGGGGGGGACAGGATACGCAGTATTTT. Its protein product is CASSISGGGQDTQYF.

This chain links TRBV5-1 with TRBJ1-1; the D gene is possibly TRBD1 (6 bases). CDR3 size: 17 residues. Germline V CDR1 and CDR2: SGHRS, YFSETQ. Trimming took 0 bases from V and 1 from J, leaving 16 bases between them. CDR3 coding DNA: TGCGCCAGCAGCTTGGTAAGGGGCAGGGGAAAGAACACTGAAGCTTTCTTT. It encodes CASSLVRGRGKNTEAFF.

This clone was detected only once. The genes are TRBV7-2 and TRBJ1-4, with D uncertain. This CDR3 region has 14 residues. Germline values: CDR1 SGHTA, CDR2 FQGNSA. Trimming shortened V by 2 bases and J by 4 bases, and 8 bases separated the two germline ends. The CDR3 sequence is CASSLSQNNEKLFF. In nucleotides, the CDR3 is TGTGCCAGCAGCTTATCACAGAATAATGAAAAACTGTTTTTT.

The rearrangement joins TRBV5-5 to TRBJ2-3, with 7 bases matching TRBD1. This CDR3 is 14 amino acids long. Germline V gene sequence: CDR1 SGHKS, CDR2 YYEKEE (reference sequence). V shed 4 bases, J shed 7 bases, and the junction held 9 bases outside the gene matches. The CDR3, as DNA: TGTGCCAGCAGCCTAGGGACAGTGCAACATACGCAGTATTTT. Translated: CASSLGTVQHTQYF.

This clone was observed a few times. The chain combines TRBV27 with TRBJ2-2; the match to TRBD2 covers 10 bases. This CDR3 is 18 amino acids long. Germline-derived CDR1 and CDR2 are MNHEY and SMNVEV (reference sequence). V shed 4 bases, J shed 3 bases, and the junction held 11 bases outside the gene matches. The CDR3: CASSWSSGSGQDTGELFF. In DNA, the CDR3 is TGTGCCAGCAGTTGGTCTAGCGGGAGTGGTCAGGACACCGGGGAGCTGTTTTTT.

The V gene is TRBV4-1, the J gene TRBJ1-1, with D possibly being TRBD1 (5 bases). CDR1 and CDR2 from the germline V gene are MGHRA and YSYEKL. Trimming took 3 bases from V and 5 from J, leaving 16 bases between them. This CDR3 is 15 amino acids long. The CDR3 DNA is TGCGCCAGCAGCCAGGGGGGGTTGAGTGAAACTGAAGCTTTCTTT. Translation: CASSQGGLSETEAFF.

The CDR3 loop is CASSQNTGELFF. The CDR3, as DNA: TGTGCCAGCAGTCAGAACACCGGGGAGCTGTTTTTT. The chain recombines TRBV27 with TRBJ2-2, with D hard to call. Germline V CDR1 and CDR2: MNHEY, SMNVEV (reference sequence). Trimming removed 5 bases from V and 1 base from J, with 2 bases in between. The CDR3 sequence is 12 residues long.

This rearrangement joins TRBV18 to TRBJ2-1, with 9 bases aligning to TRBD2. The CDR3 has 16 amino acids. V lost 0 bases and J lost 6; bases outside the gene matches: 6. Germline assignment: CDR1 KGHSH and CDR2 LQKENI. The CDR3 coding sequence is TGTGCCAGCTCACCACCGCTAGCGGGGTCAGGCAATGAGCAGTTCTTC. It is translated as CASSPPLAGSGNEQFF.

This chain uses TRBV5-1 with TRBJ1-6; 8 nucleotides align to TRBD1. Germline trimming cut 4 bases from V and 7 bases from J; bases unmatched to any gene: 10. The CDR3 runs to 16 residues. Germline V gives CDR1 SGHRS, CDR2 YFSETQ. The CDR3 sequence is CASSPGTGGGNSPLHF. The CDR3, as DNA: TGCGCCAGCAGCCCGGGGACAGGTGGGGGGAATTCACCCCTCCACTTT.

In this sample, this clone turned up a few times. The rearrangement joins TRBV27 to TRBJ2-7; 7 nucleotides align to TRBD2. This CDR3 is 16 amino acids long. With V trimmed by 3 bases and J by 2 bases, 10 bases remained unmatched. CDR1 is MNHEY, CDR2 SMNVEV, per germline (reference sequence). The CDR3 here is CASSFFSRTSAYEQYF. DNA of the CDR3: TGTGCCAGCAGTTTTTTCAGCCGAACTAGCGCCTACGAGCAGTACTTC.

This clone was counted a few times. The CDR3 protein is CASSEAGIGRNYGYTF. In nucleotides, the CDR3 is TGTGCCAGCAGTGAAGCTGGGATCGGGAGGAACTATGGCTACACCTTC. This chain connects TRBV2 to TRBJ1-2, with D hard to call. CDR3 length equals 16 residues. CDR1 and CDR2 from the germline V gene are SNHLY and FYNNEI. The V and J ends lost 0 bases and 2 bases respectively, with 13 bases between them.

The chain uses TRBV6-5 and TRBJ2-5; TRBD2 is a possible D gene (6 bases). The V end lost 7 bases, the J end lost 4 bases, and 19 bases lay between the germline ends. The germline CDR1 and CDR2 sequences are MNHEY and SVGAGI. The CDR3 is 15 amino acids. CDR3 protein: CASTAGGAVGETQYF. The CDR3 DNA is TGTGCCAGCACCGCCGGGGGAGCGGTAGGAGAGACCCAGTACTTC.

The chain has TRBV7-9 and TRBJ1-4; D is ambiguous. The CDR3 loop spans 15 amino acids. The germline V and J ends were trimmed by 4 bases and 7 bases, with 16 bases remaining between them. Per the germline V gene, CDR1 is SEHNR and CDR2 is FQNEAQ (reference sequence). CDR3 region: CASSSQRGMGEKLFF. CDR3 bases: TGTGCCAGCAGCTCCCAACGGGGAATGGGTGAAAAACTGTTTTTT.